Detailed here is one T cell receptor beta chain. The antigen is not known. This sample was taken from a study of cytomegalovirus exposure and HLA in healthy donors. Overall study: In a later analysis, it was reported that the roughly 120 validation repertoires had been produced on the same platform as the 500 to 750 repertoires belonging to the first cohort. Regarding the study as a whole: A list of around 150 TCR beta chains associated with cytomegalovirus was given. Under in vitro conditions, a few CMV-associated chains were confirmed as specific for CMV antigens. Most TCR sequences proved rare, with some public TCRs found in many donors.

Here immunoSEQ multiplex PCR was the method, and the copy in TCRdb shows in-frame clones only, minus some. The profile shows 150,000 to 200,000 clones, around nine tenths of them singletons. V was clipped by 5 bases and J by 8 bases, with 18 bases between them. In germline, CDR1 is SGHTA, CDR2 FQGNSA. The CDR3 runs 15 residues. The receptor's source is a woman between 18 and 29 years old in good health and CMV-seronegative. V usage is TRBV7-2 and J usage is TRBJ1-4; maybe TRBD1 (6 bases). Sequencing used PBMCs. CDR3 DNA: TGTGCCAGCAGCCTCTCACAGGGAACTGGAGAAAAACTGTTTTTT. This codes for CASSLSQGTGEKLFF.